The 10 T cell receptor beta chains below all came from one sample that was sequenced in a study of regulatory T cells in long-lasting Graves disease. Researchers made TCR beta libraries by using iRepertoire HTBI primers and running Arm-PCR on CDR3 regions. TCRdb reanalysed the multiplex PCR reads using MiXCR and keeps one entry per CDR3 protein. The table lists roughly 430,000 distinct CDR3 sequences, about a sixth of them singletons. Time point denoted: newly diagnosed GD, antithyroid drugs for less than 3 months. The TCR library was prepared using RNA isolated from PBMCs. These records were also assigned to another study, of T cells in Graves' hyperthyroidism and ophthalmopathy.

The sequences come from peripheral blood mononuclear cells (PBMCs), collected at new diagnosis, from a patient treated with antithyroid drugs. The source of these receptors is a woman aged 25 to 39 with Graves disease.

This clonotype appeared a few times. The chain combines TRBV29-1 with TRBJ2-1; weak D call: TRBD2 (6 bases). Germline V gene sequence: CDR1 SQVTM, CDR2 ANQGSEA. The V end was cut by 0 bases, the J end by 6 bases, with 15 bases between. The CDR3 totals 15 residues. The DNA for the CDR3 is TGCAGCGTTGAAGATCCGGGGACTGTTTCCAATGAGCAGTTCTTC. This codes for CSVEDPGTVSNEQFF.

This clonotype was recorded at least ten times. V is TRBV19 and J is TRBJ1-1; no clear D gene. The V end lost 6 bases, the J end lost 2 bases, and 22 bases lay between the germline ends. The CDR3 extends over 17 amino acids. The germline V gene has CDR1 LNHDA and CDR2 SQIVND (reference sequence). The CDR3 region is CASRTPLTAKDNTEAFF. The CDR3 DNA is TGTGCCAGTAGAACCCCTCTAACCGCGAAGGACAACACTGAAGCTTTCTTT.

At least ten counts were recorded for this clonotype. The chain combines TRBV5-1 with TRBJ2-1; D is perhaps TRBD1 (5 bases). Germline CDR1 reads SGHRS; CDR2 reads YFSETQ. The CDR3 loop spans 13 amino acids. V lost 0 bases to trimming and J lost 8 bases, with 9 bases between them. The DNA of the CDR3 is TGCGCCAGCAGCTTGGGACAGCCGGATGAGCAGTTCTTC. As protein: CASSLGQPDEQFF. Variable domain in full (rest from reference TRBV5-1 and TRBJ2-1): KAGVTQTPRYLIKTRGQQVTLSCSPISGHRSVSWYQQTPGQGLQFLFEYFSETQRNKGNFPGRFSGRQFSNSRSEMNVSTLELGDSALYLCASSLGQPDEQFFGPGTRLTVL.

V and J are TRBV6-2 or TRBV6-3 and TRBJ2-1, with 7 bases aligning to TRBD2. From germline, CDR1 is MNHEY and CDR2 SVGEGT. V was clipped by 5 bases and J by 10 bases; unmatched bases: 8. This CDR3 has 13 amino acids. The CDR3 DNA follows: TGTGCCAGCAGTCGGCCGGGACTACGGGAGCAGTTCTTC. Encoded protein: CASSRPGLREQFF.

This clonotype was counted many times. The chain links TRBV3-1 to TRBJ2-7; the match to TRBD1 covers 7 bases. The length of the CDR3 is 14 residues. J gave up 1 base and V 5 bases, and 5 bases lay outside the gene matches. Germline CDR1 is LGHDT and CDR2 is YNNKEL (reference sequence). CDR3 nucleotide sequence: TGTGCCAGCAGCACGACGGACAGGTCCTACGAGCAGTACTTC. Its translation is CASSTTDRSYEQYF.

The sample holds a few counts of this clonotype. A far larger clone is a single base away, which makes a read error likely. The rearrangement joins TRBV28 to TRBJ2-1; 13 bases are a match to TRBD2. Germline CDR1 and CDR2: MDHEN and SYDVKM. The ends lost 4 bases at V and 10 bases at J; junction bases unmatched: 16. The CDR3 runs 18 residues. The CDR3 nucleotides are TGTGCCAGCAGTTCTCCCCCCGGGACTAGCGGGGAAGACTACGAGCAGTTCTTC. It is translated as CASSSPPGTSGEDYEQFF. The full variable domain, in which reference TRBV28 and TRBJ2-1 provide the parts outside the CDR3, is DVKVTQSSRYLVKRTGEKVFLECVQDMDHENMFWYRQDPGLGLRLIYFSYDVKMKEKGDIPEGYSVSREKKERFSLILESASTNQTSMYLCASSSPPGTSGEDYEQFFGPGTRLTVL.

This clonotype was counted only a few times. This chain connects TRBV10-3 to TRBJ2-2, with D maybe TRBD2 (6 bases). V lost 8 bases to trimming and J lost 6 bases, with 16 bases between them. There are 14 residues in the CDR3. Germline CDR1 is ENHRY and CDR2 is SYGVKD. CDR3: CAISGGTESGELFF. Written as DNA, the CDR3 is TGTGCCATCTCTGGCGGGACGGAGTCCGGGGAGCTGTTTTTT.

This clonotype was detected many times. V and J are TRBV28 and TRBJ1-1; D perhaps matches TRBD1 (6 bases). V was cut by 2 bases and J by 0 bases, with 10 bases left in between. This CDR3 contains 15 residues. From germline, CDR1 is MDHEN and CDR2 SYDVKM. The CDR3 is CASSLPTGMNTEAFF. CDR3 DNA sequence: TGTGCCAGCAGTTTACCCACAGGGATGAACACTGAAGCTTTCTTT.

This clonotype was found many times. V is TRBV20-1 and J is TRBJ2-1; perhaps TRBD1 as D (6 bases). CDR3 length equals 15 residues. Between the trimmed V and J ends, which lost 1 base and 1 base, there was a span of 11 bases. Germline loops: CDR1 DFQATT, CDR2 SNEGSKA (reference sequence). DNA for the CDR3: TGCAGTGCTAGAGTTGCGAGGGGGTCCTACAATGAGCAGTTCTTC. Its protein product is CSARVARGSYNEQFF.

This clonotype was counted at least ten times. This chain joins TRBV14 and TRBJ2-1, with TRBD2 as a possible D gene (6 bases). Germline CDR1 is SGHDN and CDR2 is FVKESK. Trimming stripped 2 bases from V and 4 bases from J, with 12 bases between. CDR3 length: 15 residues. CDR3 in DNA: TGTGCCAGCAGCCAACGTAGCGGAGGTTACAATGAGCAGTTCTTC. Residues: CASSQRSGGYNEQFF.